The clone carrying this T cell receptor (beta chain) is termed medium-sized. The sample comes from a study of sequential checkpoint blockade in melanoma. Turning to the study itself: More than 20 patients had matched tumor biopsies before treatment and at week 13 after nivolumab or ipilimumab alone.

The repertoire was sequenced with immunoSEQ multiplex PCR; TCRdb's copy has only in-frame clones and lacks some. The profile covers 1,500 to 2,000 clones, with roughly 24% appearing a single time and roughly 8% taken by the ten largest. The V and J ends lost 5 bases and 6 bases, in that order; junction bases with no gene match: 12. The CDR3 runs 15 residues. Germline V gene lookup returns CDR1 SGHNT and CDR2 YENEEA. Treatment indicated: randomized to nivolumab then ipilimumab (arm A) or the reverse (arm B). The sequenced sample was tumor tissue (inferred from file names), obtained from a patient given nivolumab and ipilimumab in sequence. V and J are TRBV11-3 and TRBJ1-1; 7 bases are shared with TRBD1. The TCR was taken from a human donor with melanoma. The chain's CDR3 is CASSPPEGARAEAFF. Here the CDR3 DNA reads TGTGCCAGCAGCCCTCCGGAGGGGGCGAGGGCTGAAGCTTTCTTT.